The 29 T cell receptor beta chains reported below all come from one sample, sequenced in a study of blood T cell repertoires in COVID-19. Using immunoSEQ multiplex PCR, the repertoire was profiled, and TCRdb retains in-frame clones only, with some absent. The profile covers about 120,000 clones, with almost 85% appearing a single time and 7.5% taken by the ten largest. The sequenced material came from peripheral blood. Source of these receptors: a man in his 70s with active or convalescent COVID-19.

V gene TRBV10-1 combines with J gene TRBJ2-2, with D maybe TRBD2 (6 bases). The V and J ends lost 11 bases and 2 bases respectively, with 30 bases between them. The CDR3 sequence is 19 residues long. The V gene's germline CDR1 is WNHNN and CDR2 SYGVQD (reference sequence). In DNA, the CDR3 is TGCGCCCCCAAGCCCGGCCCTCGAAAAGGGGAGGAAAACACCGGGGAGCTGTTTTTT. It specifies CAPKPGPRKGEENTGELFF.

The chain couples TRBV7-9 to TRBJ1-1, with D possibly matching TRBD1 (5 bases). This CDR3 region has 16 residues. In germline, CDR1 is SEHNR, CDR2 FQNEAQ (reference sequence). The V and J ends lost 1 base and 2 bases respectively, with 14 bases between them. CDR3 bases: TGTGCCAGCAGCTTAGGGGGTGTACAGGTAAACACTGAAGCTTTCTTT. It encodes CASSLGGVQVNTEAFF.

This clone has only one observation. The chain is built from TRBV4-2 and TRBJ2-6, with 10 positions matching TRBD1. J was trimmed by 4 bases and V by 1 base; bases with no gene match: 4. CDR3 length: 17 residues. The germline CDR1 and CDR2 sequences are LGHNA and YNFKEQ. The CDR3 reads CASSQGQGAQGANVLTF. As DNA, the CDR3 is TGTGCCAGCAGCCAAGGACAGGGGGCGCAGGGGGCCAACGTCCTGACTTTC.

This clone was recorded once. The chain has TRBV3-1 (or the pseudogene TRBV3-2) and TRBJ1-5; 7 bases are shared with TRBD1. Unmatched junction bases numbered 3, after V lost 5 bases and J lost 5 bases. This CDR3 contains 13 residues. Germline CDR1 reads LGHDT; CDR2 reads YNNKEL (reference sequence). CDR3 in DNA: TGTGCCAGCAGCTCCCAGGGGGATCAGCCCCAGCATTTT. Protein sequence: CASSSQGDQPQHF.

J is TRBJ2-1 and V is TRBV2; perhaps TRBD2 as D (6 bases). Trimming removed 4 bases at V and 7 bases at J, with 8 bases between. The CDR3 length is 12 residues. The germline V gene encodes CDR1 SNHLY and CDR2 FYNNEI. CDR3 coding DNA: TGTGCCAGCAGTGGGGGAGGAAATGAGCAGTTCTTC. This encodes CASSGGGNEQFF.

The chain is built from TRBV11-3 and TRBJ1-2, with 8 nucleotides matching TRBD1. With 3 bases clipped from V and 6 bases from J, the junction kept 6 bases outside the gene matches. Germline V gene sequence: CDR1 SGHNT, CDR2 YENEEA. This CDR3 has 14 amino acids. CDR3 sequence: CASSFRGRPHGYTF. The CDR3 region has the DNA TGTGCCAGCAGCTTCAGGGGGCGGCCTCATGGCTACACCTTC.

The rearrangement uses TRBV11-3 and TRBJ2-3; D is unclear. The CDR3 consists of 14 residues. Per the germline V gene, CDR1 is SGHNT and CDR2 is YENEEA. The V end lost 1 base, the J end lost 8 bases, and 13 bases lay between the germline ends. Here the CDR3 reads CASSLGPSPPTQYF. The DNA of the CDR3 is TGTGCCAGCAGCTTAGGCCCTAGTCCGCCTACGCAGTATTTT.

The J gene is TRBJ2-1, the V gene TRBV27, with 8 bases fitting TRBD1. The CDR3 loop spans 17 amino acids. Germline V gives CDR1 MNHEY, CDR2 SMNVEV (reference sequence). V was pared by 2 bases and J by 2 bases, with 8 bases of the junction left unmatched. The CDR3 coding sequence is TGTGCCAGCAGTTTACTCACCGGGACAGGAGCCTACAATGAGCAGTTCTTC. Translated: CASSLLTGTGAYNEQFF.

This sequence joins TRBV19 and TRBJ1-1; no reliable D call. V was cut by 5 bases and J by 4 bases, with 11 bases left in between. There are 13 residues in the CDR3. Germline V gene data show CDR1 as LNHDA and CDR2 as SQIVND (reference sequence). In DNA form, the CDR3 reads TGTGCCAGTAGTTCGCGGGTCGGCACTGAAGCTTTCTTT. Amino acid sequence: CASSSRVGTEAFF.

J is TRBJ1-5 and V is TRBV10-3; 7 nucleotides match TRBD1. CDR1 is ENHRY, CDR2 SYGVKD, per germline. CDR3 length: 13 residues. Germline trimming cut 6 bases from V and 5 bases from J; bases unmatched to any gene: 4. The CDR3 region has the DNA TGTGCCATCAGCCGGGACAGAGATCAGCCCCAGCATTTT. As protein: CAISRDRDQPQHF.

The chain couples TRBV7-6 to TRBJ2-1, with TRBD2 matching 10 bases. Germline lookup yields CDR1 SGHVS and CDR2 FNYEAQ. CDR3 size: 15 residues. Unmatched junction bases numbered 5, after V lost 4 bases and J lost 5 bases. The CDR3 region is CASSWRSGGDNEQFF. The CDR3 DNA reads as TGTGCCAGCAGCTGGAGGAGCGGGGGGGACAATGAGCAGTTCTTC.

The rearrangement links TRBV21-1 to TRBJ1-2. TRBV21-1 is annotated as a pseudogene. The CDR3 spans 21 residues. CDR3 bases: TGTGCCAGCGGACGGGAGACAGTCACCGCGATCGTCTCAATAGGGAACTATGGCTACACCTTC. Protein sequence: CASGRETVTAIVSIGNYGYTF.

This clone was detected only once. This sequence joins TRBV5-1 and TRBJ2-7; TRBD2 matches 10 bases. CDR3 length: 14 residues. V shed 4 bases, J shed 6 bases, and the junction held 7 bases outside the gene matches. Per the germline V gene, CDR1 is SGHRS and CDR2 is YFSETQ. The CDR3 protein is CASSGGASGSEQYF. In DNA, the CDR3 is TGCGCCAGCAGCGGAGGAGCTAGCGGGAGCGAGCAGTACTTC.

This CDR3 is CATDTGDMRQPQHF. CDR3 nucleotide sequence: TGTGCCACCGACACAGGGGACATGCGTCAGCCCCAGCATTTT. V and J are TRBV19 and TRBJ1-5; 7 positions match TRBD1. The V segment lost 10 bases and the J segment 6 bases; nucleotides outside the gene matches: 12. This CDR3 region has 14 residues. Germline assignment: CDR1 LNHDA and CDR2 SQIVND (reference sequence).

This clone has just one count. This sequence joins TRBV6-5 and TRBJ1-3; 8 bases fit TRBD1. The V gene end was trimmed by 6 bases and the J gene end by 3 bases; junction bases not matched to a gene: 7. Germline V gene lookup returns CDR1 MNHEY and CDR2 SVGAGI. This CDR3 contains 15 residues. The CDR3 region has the DNA TGTGCCAGCAGAACAGGGGGGACGGGTGGAAACACCATATATTTT. Its protein product is CASRTGGTGGNTIYF.

The V and J genes are TRBV5-4 and TRBJ2-5, with 9 bases matching TRBD1. CDR1 is SGHNT, CDR2 YYREEE, per germline (reference sequence). After removal of 4 bases from V and 4 bases from J, the junction contained 8 bases not matched to a gene. The CDR3 covers 15 residues. The CDR3 nucleotides read TGTGCCAGCAGCAAGAAACAGGGGGCCGGAGAGACCCAGTACTTC. Its protein product is CASSKKQGAGETQYF.

The chain recombines TRBV10-3 with TRBJ1-2, with 7 bases aligning to TRBD1. There are 12 residues in the CDR3. The junction had 6 bases not matched to a gene; V was cut back by 10 bases and J by 4 bases. CDR1 ENHRY and CDR2 SYGVKD come from the germline V gene. The CDR3 DNA sequence: TGTGCCACGACAGGGTCTGGCTATGGCTACACCTTC. This encodes CATTGSGYGYTF.

This clone has just one count. V and J are TRBV27 and TRBJ1-1, with a possible D match to TRBD1 (5 bases). The germline V gene has CDR1 MNHEY and CDR2 SMNVEV (reference sequence). The length of the CDR3 is 14 residues. Trimming shortened V by 2 bases and J by 4 bases, and 11 bases separated the two germline ends. The CDR3 coding sequence is TGTGCCAGCAGTTTAGGACAAACCCTCACTGAAGCTTTCTTT. It encodes CASSLGQTLTEAFF.

V and J are TRBV6-5 and TRBJ1-2, with D hard to call. Germline V gene lookup returns CDR1 MNHEY and CDR2 SVGAGI. Trimming left V 4 bases short and J 4 bases short, with 13 bases between. CDR3 length: 14 amino acids. The CDR3 spells CASSFEGLGYGYTF. CDR3 sequence (DNA): TGTGCCAGCAGTTTTGAGGGCTTAGGCTATGGCTACACCTTC.

The V and J genes are TRBV25-1 and TRBJ2-1; 7 nucleotides align to TRBD1. After removal of 6 bases from V and 3 bases from J, the junction contained 5 bases not matched to a gene. Germline lookup yields CDR1 MGHDK and CDR2 SYGVNS. CDR3 size: 14 residues. The chain's CDR3 is CASSPGGDYNEQFF. The CDR3 bases are TGTGCCAGCAGCCCAGGGGGAGACTACAATGAGCAGTTCTTC.

CDR3 sequence (DNA): TGTGCCAGCAGCCAAGTTGGACAGGGGAACACCGGGGAGCTGTTTTTT. It codes for CASSQVGQGNTGELFF. This rearrangement joins TRBV4-2 to TRBJ2-2, with 8 bases lining up with TRBD1. The V gene's germline CDR1 is LGHNA and CDR2 YNFKEQ. V gave up 1 base and J gave up 1 base; unmatched junction bases: 2. This CDR3 region has 16 residues.

The chain combines TRBV9 with TRBJ2-7; 8 nucleotides line up with TRBD2. The CDR3 length is 14 residues. Germline V CDR1 and CDR2: SGDLS, YYNGEE. V shed 4 bases, J shed 4 bases, and the junction held 7 bases outside the gene matches. The CDR3 loop is CASSTTSSGYEQYF. CDR3 nucleotide sequence: TGTGCCAGCAGCACAACATCTAGCGGGTACGAGCAGTACTTC.

V gene TRBV6-5 combines with J gene TRBJ1-1; 12 bases match TRBD1. The CDR3 runs to 15 residues. After removal of 6 bases from V and 2 bases from J, the junction contained 4 bases not matched to a gene. The germline CDR1 and CDR2 sequences are MNHEY and SVGAGI. In DNA form, the CDR3 reads TGTGCCAGCAGCCACGGGACAGGGGGCAACACTGAAGCTTTCTTT. It yields the protein CASSHGTGGNTEAFF.

V usage is TRBV18 and J usage is TRBJ1-2; D gene uncertain. CDR3 length: 13 amino acids. Deletions cut 6 bases from V and 7 bases from J, with 15 bases between. Looked up from germline, CDR1 is KGHSH and CDR2 is LQKENI. In DNA form, the CDR3 reads TGTGCCAGCTCCCGAGCCCAGATAGCTGGCTACACCTTC. It translates to CASSRAQIAGYTF.

The rearrangement joins TRBV7-2 to TRBJ2-2, with no clear D. From germline, CDR1 is SGHTA and CDR2 FQGNSA. The CDR3 is made up of 14 amino acids. V was clipped by 2 bases and J by 1 base, with 5 bases between them. The CDR3 nucleotides read TGTGCCAGCAGCTTATTGAGGAACACCGGGGAGCTGTTTTTT. Translated: CASSLLRNTGELFF.

The rearrangement links TRBV7-7 to TRBJ1-4; the D is unclear. V was shortened by 5 bases and J by 5 bases, with 9 bases between the two germline ends. CDR1 and CDR2 (germline): SSHAT, FNYEAQ (reference sequence). CDR3 length: 13 residues. The CDR3 sequence: CASSVNSNEKLFF. The CDR3 bases are TGTGCCAGCAGCGTAAACAGCAATGAAAAACTGTTTTTT.

The chain combines TRBV12-3 or TRBV12-4 with TRBJ2-7, with 7 positions matching TRBD1. The junction had 8 bases not matched to a gene; V was cut back by 6 bases and J by 6 bases. The CDR3 length is 13 residues. The CDR3 protein is CASSRGQASEQYF. Written as DNA, the CDR3 is TGTGCCAGCAGCCGCGGACAGGCAAGCGAGCAGTACTTC.

This rearrangement joins TRBV4-3 to TRBJ2-5; 11 bases are shared with TRBD2. Germline CDR1 is LGHNA and CDR2 is YSLEER. This CDR3 spans 17 amino acids. Unmatched junction bases numbered 5, after V lost 0 bases and J lost 2 bases. The CDR3 spells CASSQDLASGGQETQYF. CDR3 nucleotide sequence: TGCGCCAGCAGCCAAGATCTAGCTAGCGGGGGGCAAGAGACCCAGTACTTC.

V and J are TRBV5-3 and TRBJ2-3; the D gene is possibly TRBD2 (5 bases). TRBV5-3 is assigned to the ORF class and has an uncertain function. This CDR3 spans 13 amino acids. V was cut by 5 bases and J by 3 bases, with 10 bases left in between. The CDR3 here is CARRLGGTDTQYF. In DNA form, the CDR3 reads TGTGCCAGAAGACTTGGCGGGACAGATACGCAGTATTTT.